The entry below gives a single TCR beta chain sequence along with its context. The data derive from a study of cytomegalovirus exposure and HLA in healthy donors. The CDR3 runs to 15 residues. The V gene's germline CDR1 is SGHTA and CDR2 FQGNSA. With 3 bases removed from V and 2 bases from J, the gap between germline ends came to 10 bases. The primer mix had 60 Vbeta and 13 Jbeta primers. TCRdb's table, derived via immunoSEQ multiplex PCR, lists solely in-frame clones and lacks some. The repertoire holds some 120,000 clones, with 74% as singletons. The rearrangement joins TRBV7-2 to TRBJ2-2; D might be TRBD1 (6 bases). The TCR comes from a woman aged 45-59 years in good health and CMV-seropositive. Sequencing used PBMCs. The CDR3 reads CASSFPQGNTGELFF. DNA of the CDR3: TGTGCCAGCAGCTTCCCACAGGGAAACACCGGGGAGCTGTTTTTT.